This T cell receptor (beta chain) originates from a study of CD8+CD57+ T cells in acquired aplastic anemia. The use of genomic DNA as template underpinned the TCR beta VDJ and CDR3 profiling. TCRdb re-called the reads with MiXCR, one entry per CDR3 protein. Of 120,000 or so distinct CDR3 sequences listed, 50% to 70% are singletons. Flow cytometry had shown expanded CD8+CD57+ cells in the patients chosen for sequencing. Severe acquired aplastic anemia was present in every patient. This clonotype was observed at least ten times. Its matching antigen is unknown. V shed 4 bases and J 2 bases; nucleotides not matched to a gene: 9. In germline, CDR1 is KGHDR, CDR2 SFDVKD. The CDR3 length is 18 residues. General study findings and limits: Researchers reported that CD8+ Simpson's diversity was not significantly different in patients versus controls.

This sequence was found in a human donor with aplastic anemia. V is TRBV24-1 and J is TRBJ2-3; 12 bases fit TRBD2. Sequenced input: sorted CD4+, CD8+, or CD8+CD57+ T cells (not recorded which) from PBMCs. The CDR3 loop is CATSEMTSGRADTDTQYF. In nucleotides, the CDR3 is TGTGCCACCAGTGAGATGACTAGCGGGAGAGCGGACACAGATACGCAGTATTTT.